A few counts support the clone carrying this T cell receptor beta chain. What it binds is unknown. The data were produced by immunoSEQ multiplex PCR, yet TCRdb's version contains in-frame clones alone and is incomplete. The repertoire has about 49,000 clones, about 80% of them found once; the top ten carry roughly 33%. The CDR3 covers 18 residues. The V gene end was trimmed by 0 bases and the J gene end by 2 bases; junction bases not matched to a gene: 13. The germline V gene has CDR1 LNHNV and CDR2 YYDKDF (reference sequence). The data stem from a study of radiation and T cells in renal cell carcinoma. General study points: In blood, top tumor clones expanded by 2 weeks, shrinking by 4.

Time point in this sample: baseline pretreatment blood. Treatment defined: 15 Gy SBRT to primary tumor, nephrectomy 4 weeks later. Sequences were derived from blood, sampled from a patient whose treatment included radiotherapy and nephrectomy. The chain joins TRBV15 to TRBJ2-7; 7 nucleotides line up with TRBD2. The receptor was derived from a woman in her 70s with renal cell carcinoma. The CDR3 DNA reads TGTGCCACCAGCAGAGAACGGGTTTGGGAGGGGTCCACCTACGAGCAGTACTTC. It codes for CATSRERVWEGSTYEQYF.